What follows is one T cell receptor beta chain and its context. Its specificity is not known. This record comes from a study of cytomegalovirus exposure and HLA in healthy donors. About the study: The study's early data release held tens of millions of unique TCRs from HLA-typed donors.

PCR primers comprised 60 Vbeta and 13 Jbeta primers. Libraries were prepared by immunoSEQ multiplex PCR; TCRdb keeps only in-frame clonotypes and omits some of them. The table shows some 67,000 clones, with 80% to 90% occurring only once. Whole-study findings and limits: Usually a TCR sequence was rare, but some public TCRs were found in many donors. The study listed roughly 160 cytomegalovirus-associated TCR beta chains.

The CDR3 consists of 15 residues. V gave up 3 bases and J gave up 4 bases, with 14 bases separating them. Looked up from germline, CDR1 is SGHDT and CDR2 is YYEEEE. The chain recombines TRBV5-6 with TRBJ1-3; tentatively, D is TRBD1 (5 bases). This clonotype was sampled from a woman aged 30 to 39 in good health and CMV-seropositive. The sample taken for sequencing was PBMCs. The CDR3 sequence: CASSWRGGSGNTIYF. CDR3 coding DNA: TGTGCCAGCAGCTGGCGGGGGGGATCGGGAAACACCATATATTTT.